The clone carrying this T cell receptor (beta chain) was found a few times. The PCR employed 60 Vbeta primers together with 13 Jbeta primers. Sequencing used immunoSEQ multiplex PCR; TCRdb keeps in-frame clones, though not all of them. The top ten clones hold about 2% of a sample with around 130,000 clones, about 79% of them seen once. This record comes from a study of cytomegalovirus exposure and HLA in healthy donors. The germline V gene encodes CDR1 SNHLY and CDR2 FYNNEI. This CDR3 is built from 11 residues. V dropped 7 bases and J dropped 1 base, with 4 bases sitting between them. This rearrangement joins TRBV2 to TRBJ1-2; D gene uncertain. The TCR was taken from a man aged 18 to 29 in good health and CMV-seronegative. Specimen: PBMCs. The CDR3, as DNA: TGTGCCAGCAACAGTAACTATGGCTACACCTTC. It is translated as CASNSNYGYTF.